A selection of T cell receptor beta chains follows, all from one sample in a study of control samples from healthy donors and cancer patients. The method was immunoSEQ multiplex PCR; TCRdb's version includes in-frame clones alone and lacks a portion of them. Found here are around 28,000 clones, around nine tenths of them singletons; the top ten hold about 1.6%. Sequenced sample: PBMCs. The receptors shown here come from a woman aged 40 to 50 with lung cancer. The CDR3 runs from the conserved cysteine through the conserved F or W. The D gene is left open where the match is weak. Size values are once, few and many counts, or a class for expanded clones, and some rows have none.

few	TRBV6-4	TRBD2	TRBJ2-2	TGTGCCAGCAGTGACTCAGCGGGGAGCTCGACCGGGGAGCTGTTTTTT	CASSDSAGSSTGELFF
NA	TRBV11-3	TRBD2	TRBJ2-3	TGTGCCAGCCGACCACTAGCGGATACAGATACGCAGTATTTT	CASRPLADTDTQYF
few	TRBV18	NA	TRBJ1-4	TGTGCCAGCTCAACCAGGACGATATTGGCGGGGGATAATGAAAAACTGTTTTTT	CASSTRTILAGDNEKLFF
NA	TRBV11-2	NA	TRBJ2-7	TGTGCCAGCAGCTTAGTCCGCTCCTACGAGCAGTACTTC	CASSLVRSYEQYF
once	TRBV28	NA	TRBJ1-2	TGTGCCAGCAGTCCTGCTGGACTTAAAGAGGACTATGGCTACACCTTC	CASSPAGLKEDYGYTF
NA	TRBV14	TRBD1	TRBJ2-3	TGTGCCAGCGCCACTACAGGGGGTTGGGCAGATACGCAGTATTTT	CASATTGGWADTQYF
NA	TRBV2	NA	TRBJ1-1	TGTGCCAGCAGGGGGGATGTGGGGGAACAGAACACTGAAGCTTTCTTT	CASRGDVGEQNTEAFF
NA	TRBV3-1/TRBV3-2	NA	TRBJ2-7	TGTGCCAGCAGCCAACGTATCAGGGTAGGCCCCTACGAGCAGTACTTC	CASSQRIRVGPYEQYF
NA	TRBV28	NA	TRBJ1-6	TGTGCCAGCAGGGAGGACAGCTCCTATAATTCACCCCTCCACTTT	CASREDSSYNSPLHF
NA	TRBV7-2	NA	TRBJ2-5	TGTGCCAGCAGCCCGACTAGACAGAATGCCGGAGAGACCCAGTACTTC	CASSPTRQNAGETQYF
once	TRBV6-5	NA	TRBJ1-1	TGTGCCAGCAGCCCCGTCCTCTTACAGGGAGCTTTCTTT	CASSPVLLQGAFF
NA	TRBV9	TRBD1	TRBJ1-1	TGTGCCAGCAGCTTTAAGACAGGGGCGGCGGAAGCTTTCTTT	CASSFKTGAAEAFF
NA	TRBV5-6	TRBD1	TRBJ1-1	TGTGCCAGCACATTACAGGGGAGGACTGAAGCTTTCTTT	CASTLQGRTEAFF
NA	TRBV3-1/TRBV3-2	NA	TRBJ2-7	TGTGCCAGCAGTCTTACCCAGGGGTACGGCGACGAGCAGTACTTC	CASSLTQGYGDEQYF
NA	TRBV2	NA	TRBJ2-3	TGTGCCAGCAGTACAACAGATACGCAGTATTTT	CASSTTDTQYF
NA	TRBV19	NA	TRBJ1-6	TGTGCCAGTAGTATAGGGGCAGGGGCTAATTCACCCCTCCACTTT	CASSIGAGANSPLHF
once	TRBV4-1	TRBD1	TRBJ1-4	TGCGCCAGCACGGTCGACAGGGATAATGAAAAACTGTTTTTT	CASTVDRDNEKLFF
NA	TRBV14	TRBD1	TRBJ1-6	TGTGCCAGCAGCCTTCAGGGGGTAGGAAATTCACCCCTCCACTTT	CASSLQGVGNSPLHF
few	TRBV5-6	NA	TRBJ1-2	TGTGCCAGCAGCCCCTGGGCTGTCGGAGGAGGATATGGCTACACCTTC	CASSPWAVGGGYGYTF
NA	TRBV9	NA	TRBJ2-2	TGTGCCAGCAGCGCACGGGGATACACCGGGGAGCTGTTTTTT	CASSARGYTGELFF
NA	TRBV6-5	NA	TRBJ2-7	TGTGCCAGCAGACAGGAGAACTACGAGCAGTACTTC	CASRQENYEQYF
NA	TRBV11-2	TRBD1	TRBJ2-2	TGTGCCAGCAGCACCGGGACAGGGCTGTCGTGGGCCGGGGAGCTGTTTTTT	CASSTGTGLSWAGELFF
few	TRBV7-3	TRBD2	TRBJ2-2	TGTGCCAGCAGCTCCAACGGGGGGGCAAACACCGGGGAGCTGTTTTTT	CASSSNGGANTGELFF
NA	TRBV4-3	NA	TRBJ2-7	TGCGCCAGCAGCCAAGATGTTCTTGTTTACGAGCAGTACTTC	CASSQDVLVYEQYF
NA	TRBV6-6	NA	TRBJ1-1	TGTGCCAGCAGTCCCTGGGGCACTGAAGCTTTCTTT	CASSPWGTEAFF
NA	TRBV24-1	TRBD1	TRBJ2-3	TGTGCCACCAATCACCAGGGGGAAACAGATACGCAGTATTTT	CATNHQGETDTQYF
NA	TRBV10-3	NA	TRBJ1-5	TGTGCCATCAGCTCGGGGGGGAATCAGCCCCAGCATTTT	CAISSGGNQPQHF
NA	TRBV3-1/TRBV3-2	TRBD1	TRBJ1-4	TGTGCCAGCAGCCCGGGACAGGTGGTTGCAACTAATGAAAAACTGTTTTTT	CASSPGQVVATNEKLFF